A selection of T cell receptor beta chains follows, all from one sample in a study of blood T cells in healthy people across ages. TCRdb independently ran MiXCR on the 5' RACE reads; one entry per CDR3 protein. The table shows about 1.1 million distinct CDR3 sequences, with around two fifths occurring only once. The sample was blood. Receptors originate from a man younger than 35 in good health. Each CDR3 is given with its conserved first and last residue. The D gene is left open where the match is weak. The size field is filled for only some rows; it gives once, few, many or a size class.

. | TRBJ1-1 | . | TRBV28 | TGTGCCAGCAGTCCGGAGACGGCCCAAGATGAAGCTTTCTTT | CASSPETAQDEAFF
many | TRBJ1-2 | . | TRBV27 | TGTGCCAGCAGCCTTACCAGCCAGGGGAGCTACACCTTC | CASSLTSQGSYTF
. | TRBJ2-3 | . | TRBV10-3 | TGTGCCATCAGTGATCGAGCAGATACGCAGTATTTT | CAISDRADTQYF
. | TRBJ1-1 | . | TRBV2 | TGTGCCAGCAGTGAAGGGCCGTCTACTGAAGCTTTCTTT | CASSEGPSTEAFF
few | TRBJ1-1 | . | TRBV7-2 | TGTGCCAGCAGTTCACAGAGGGACACTGAAGCTTTCTTT | CASSSQRDTEAFF
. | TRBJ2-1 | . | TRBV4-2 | TGTGCCAGCAGCCAAGTTCTCTCGAGCTCCTACAATGAGCAGTTCTTC | CASSQVLSSSYNEQFF
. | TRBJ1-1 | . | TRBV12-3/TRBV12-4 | TGTGCCAGCAGCTGGGCAGAGAACACTGAAGCTTTCTTT | CASSWAENTEAFF
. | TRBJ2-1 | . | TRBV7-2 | TGTGCCAGCAGCTGGGGGTTGCCAAGCTCCTACAATGAGCAGTTCTTC | CASSWGLPSSYNEQFF
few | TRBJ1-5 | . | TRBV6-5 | TGTGCCAGCAGCCCCCTCGCAAGTGGGCCCCAGCATTTT | CASSPLASGPQHF
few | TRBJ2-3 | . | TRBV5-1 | TGCGCCAGCAGCTTGATGGTAGGCGGCACAGATACGCAGTATTTT | CASSLMVGGTDTQYF
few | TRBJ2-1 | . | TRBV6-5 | TGTGCCAGCAGTTACGAAGACAAACACAATGAGCAGTTCTTC | CASSYEDKHNEQFF
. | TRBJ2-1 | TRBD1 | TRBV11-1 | TGTGCCAGCAGCACGGACAGGGGGCAGCAAAATGAGCAGTTCTTC | CASSTDRGQQNEQFF
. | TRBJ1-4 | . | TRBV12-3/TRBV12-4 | TGTGCCAGCAGCCCCAACGGGGAAGAAAAACTGTTTTTT | CASSPNGEEKLFF
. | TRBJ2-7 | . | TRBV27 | TGTGCCAGCAGTTTAGAGAGGCCGGGCTCAACCTCCTACGAGCAGTACTTC | CASSLERPGSTSYEQYF
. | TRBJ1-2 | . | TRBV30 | TGTGCCTGGAGAAGAGGAGAACGAAATGGCTACACCTTC | CAWRRGERNGYTF
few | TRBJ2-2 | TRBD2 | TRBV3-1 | TGTGCCAGCAGCCAAGATCCTAGCGGGGGGGCCACGAACACCGGGGAGCTGTTTTTT | CASSQDPSGGATNTGELFF
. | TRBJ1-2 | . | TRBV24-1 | TGTGCCACCGGACTAGCGGGGGGCGATGGCTACACCTTC | CATGLAGGDGYTF
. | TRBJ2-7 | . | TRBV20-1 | TGCAGTGCTAATGGCCCCGGATACTACGAGCAGTACTTC | CSANGPGYYEQYF
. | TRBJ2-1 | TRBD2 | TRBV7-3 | TGTGCCAGCAGCCACACTAGCGGGGGGGGCGATGAGCAGTTCTTC | CASSHTSGGGDEQFF
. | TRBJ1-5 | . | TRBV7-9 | TGTGCCAGCAGCTTAGAGCCGTCCTCCAATCAGCCCCAGCATTTT | CASSLEPSSNQPQHF
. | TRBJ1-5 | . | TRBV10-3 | TGTGCCATCAGTGAGACAGGAGTGGGCAATCAGCCCCAGCATTTT | CAISETGVGNQPQHF
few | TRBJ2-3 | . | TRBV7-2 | TGTGCCAGCAGCTTTAGCCGGGGGGCTGGCACAGATGCGCAGTATTTT | CASSFSRGAGTDAQYF
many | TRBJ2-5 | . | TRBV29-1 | TGCAGCGTTGGCCAGGGTGAGACCCAGTACTTC | CSVGQGETQYF
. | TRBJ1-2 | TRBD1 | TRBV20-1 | TGCAGTGCTAGAATGGACAGGGGGCTAACTGGCTACACCTTC | CSARMDRGLTGYTF
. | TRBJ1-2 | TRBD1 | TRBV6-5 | TGTGCCAGCAGTTACTCCTTCGAAGCCCCAGACAGGGACTATGGCTACACCTTC | CASSYSFEAPDRDYGYTF
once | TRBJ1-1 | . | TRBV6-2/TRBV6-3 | TGTGCCAGCAGTCGGGAGGATGAAGCTTTCTTT | CASSREDEAFF
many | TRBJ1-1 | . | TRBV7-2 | TGTGCCAGCAGCTACCTCACTGAAGCTTTCTTT | CASSYLTEAFF
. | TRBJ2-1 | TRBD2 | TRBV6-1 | TGTGCCAGCAGTGAGACTAGCGGGGGGCCCTACAATGAGCAGTTCTTC | CASSETSGGPYNEQFF
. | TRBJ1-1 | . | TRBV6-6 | TGTGCCAGCAGTACTCTCACAGGGATGAACACTGAAGCTTTCTTT | CASSTLTGMNTEAFF
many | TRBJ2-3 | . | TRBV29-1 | TGCAGCGTTGTAACAGGACTACACACAGATACGCAGTATTTT | CSVVTGLHTDTQYF
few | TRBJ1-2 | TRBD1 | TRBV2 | TGTGCCAGCAGTGGGGGACAGTCCTATGGCTACACCTTC | CASSGGQSYGYTF
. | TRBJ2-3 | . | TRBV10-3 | TGTGCCATCAGTGAGACTAGCATGCAGGCAGATACGCAGTATTTT | CAISETSMQADTQYF
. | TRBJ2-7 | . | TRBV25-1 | TGTGCCAGCAGTGATACGGACAGCTCCTACAATGAGCAGTACTTC | CASSDTDSSYNEQYF
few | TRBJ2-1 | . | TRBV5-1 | TGCGCCAGCACCCTCTCTGTGGGGGGCAATGAGCAGTTCTTC | CASTLSVGGNEQFF
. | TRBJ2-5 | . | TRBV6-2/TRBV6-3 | TGTGCCAGCAGTATCCGGGAGCTTCAAGAGACCCAGTACTTC | CASSIRELQETQYF
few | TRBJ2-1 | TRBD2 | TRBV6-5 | TGTGCCAGCAGTCCCAACGGGGGGGCGGCCAATGAGCAGTTCTTC | CASSPNGGAANEQFF
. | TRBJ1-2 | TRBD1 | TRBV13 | TGTGCCAGCAGCCCACGACAGGGGACTATGTATGGCTACACCTTC | CASSPRQGTMYGYTF
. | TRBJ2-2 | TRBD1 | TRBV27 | TGTGCCAGCAGTTTTTACGGGACAGGGAACACCGGGGAGCTGTTTTTT | CASSFYGTGNTGELFF
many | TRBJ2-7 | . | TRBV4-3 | TGCGCCAGCAGCCAAGGTCCCAGGGGCTACGAGCAGTACTTC | CASSQGPRGYEQYF
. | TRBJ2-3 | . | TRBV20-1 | TGCAGTGTCACACAGGGAGGGGGTAGCACAGATACGCAGTATTTT | CSVTQGGGSTDTQYF
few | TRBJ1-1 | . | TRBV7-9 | TGTGCCAGCAGCCCAGACATTCCACACACTGAAGCTTTCTTT | CASSPDIPHTEAFF
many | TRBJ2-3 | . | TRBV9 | TGTGCCAGCAGCGTAGGCAAGGCAGATACGCAGTATTTT | CASSVGKADTQYF
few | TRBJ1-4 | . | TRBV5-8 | TGTGCCAGCAGCTTGGGGACAGCCCTTGCAACTAATGAAAAACTGTTTTTT | CASSLGTALATNEKLFF
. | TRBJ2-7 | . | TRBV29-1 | TGCAGCGTCGCTGGGGGGATCGGGTCCTACGAGCAGTACTTC | CSVAGGIGSYEQYF
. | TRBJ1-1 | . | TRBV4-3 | TGCGCCAGCAGCCGGGGGTGGGGAACTGAAGCTTTCTTT | CASSRGWGTEAFF
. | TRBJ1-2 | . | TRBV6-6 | TGTGCCAGCAGTTACTCGACGTGGGAAAATGGCTACACCTTC | CASSYSTWENGYTF
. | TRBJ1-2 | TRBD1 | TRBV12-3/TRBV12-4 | TGTGCCAGCACTAGGGACAGACCAAATGGCTACACCTTC | CASTRDRPNGYTF
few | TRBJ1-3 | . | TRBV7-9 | TGTGCCAGCAGTTTTATGTCGAGTCTTGGAAACACCATATATTTT | CASSFMSSLGNTIYF
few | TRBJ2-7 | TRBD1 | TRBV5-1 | TGCGCCAGCAGCTCCGGGACAGCTACCTACGAGCAGTACTTC | CASSSGTATYEQYF
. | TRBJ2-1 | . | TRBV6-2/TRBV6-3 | TGTGCCAGCAGCCAAGCCGGGACGCAAAGTAATGAGCAGTTCTTC | CASSQAGTQSNEQFF
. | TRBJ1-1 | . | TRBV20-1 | TGCAGTGCTAGTTCTGGACAACAGAACACTGAAGCTTTCTTT | CSASSGQQNTEAFF
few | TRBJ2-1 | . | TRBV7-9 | TGTGCCAGCAGCCTCAGCGGCTCGGGTAATGAGCAGTTCTTC | CASSLSGSGNEQFF
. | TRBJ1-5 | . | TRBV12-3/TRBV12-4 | TGTGCCAGCAGTTCGGGGGGAACCCGGGGCAATCAGCCCCAGCATTTT | CASSSGGTRGNQPQHF